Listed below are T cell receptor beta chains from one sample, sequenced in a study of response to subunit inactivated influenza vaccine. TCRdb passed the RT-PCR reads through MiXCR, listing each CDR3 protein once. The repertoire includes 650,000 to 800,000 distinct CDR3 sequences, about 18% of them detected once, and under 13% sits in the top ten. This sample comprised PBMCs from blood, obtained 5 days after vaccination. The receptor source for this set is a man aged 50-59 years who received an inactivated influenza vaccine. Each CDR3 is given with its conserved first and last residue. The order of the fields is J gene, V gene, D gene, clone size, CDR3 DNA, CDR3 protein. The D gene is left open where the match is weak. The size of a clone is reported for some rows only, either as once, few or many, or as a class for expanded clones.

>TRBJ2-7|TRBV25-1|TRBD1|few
TGTGCCACATCTCGGACAGGACTCTCCTACGAGCAGTACTTC
CATSRTGLSYEQYF
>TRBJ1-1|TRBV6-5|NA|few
TGTGCCAGCAGTTATTGGACTGCTAACACTGAAGCTTTCTTT
CASSYWTANTEAFF
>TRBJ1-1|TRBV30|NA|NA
TGTGCCTGGAGCGCTGCCGGGAACACTGAAGCTTTCTTT
CAWSAAGNTEAFF
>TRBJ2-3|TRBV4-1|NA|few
TGCGCCAGCAGCCAAGGCGCGTCCCTGGGGGATACGCAGTATTTT
CASSQGASLGDTQYF
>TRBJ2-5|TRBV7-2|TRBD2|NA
TGTGCCAGCAGCTACTGGACTAGCGGGGGACAAGAGACCCAGTACTTC
CASSYWTSGGQETQYF
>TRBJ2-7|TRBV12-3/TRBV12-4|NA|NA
TGTGCCAGCCAAAAAGGGGGGGCCAGGGACCCCTACGAGCAGTACTTC
CASQKGGARDPYEQYF
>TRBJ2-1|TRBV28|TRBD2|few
TGTGCCAGCAGTTTCTTCGGGACTAGCGAATCGGAGCAGTTCTTC
CASSFFGTSESEQFF
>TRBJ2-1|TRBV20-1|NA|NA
TGCAGTGCTCCCCCCCGGGACTCCTACGGTAATGAGCAGTTCTTC
CSAPPRDSYGNEQFF
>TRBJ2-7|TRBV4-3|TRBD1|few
TGCGCCAGCAGCCAGTCAACAGGGGGCCCGCTCTACGAGCAGTACTTC
CASSQSTGGPLYEQYF
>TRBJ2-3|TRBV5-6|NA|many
TGTGCCAGCAGCTTGGGGCCAGACCAGGATACGCAGTATTTT
CASSLGPDQDTQYF
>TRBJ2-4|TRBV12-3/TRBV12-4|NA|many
TGTGCCAGCAGCCCGGGACTCCCCGCTAGCATTCAGTACTTC
CASSPGLPASIQYF
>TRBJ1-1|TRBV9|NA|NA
TGTGCCAGCAGCGTTATAGAGAACACTGAAGCTTTCTTT
CASSVIENTEAFF
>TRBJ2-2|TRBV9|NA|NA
TGTGCCAGCAGCCCCCGCAGGGCGGTCGGGGAGCTGTTTTTT
CASSPRRAVGELFF
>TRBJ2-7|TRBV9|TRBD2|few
TGTGCCAGCAGCGTAGGGTTCGGTCTAGCGGACGAGCAGTACTTC
CASSVGFGLADEQYF
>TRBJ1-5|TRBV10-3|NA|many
TGTGCCATCAGTGTGGCGAGGAGCAATCAGCCCCAGCATTTT
CAISVARSNQPQHF
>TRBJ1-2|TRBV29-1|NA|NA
TGCAGCGTTGAAGATCGGTGGGATGGCTACACCTTC
CSVEDRWDGYTF
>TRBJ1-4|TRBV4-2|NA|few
TGTGCCAGCAGCCAAGTGCTCCAATGGGATGAAAAACTGTTTTTT
CASSQVLQWDEKLFF
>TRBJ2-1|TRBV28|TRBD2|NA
TGTGCCAGCAGTTTTCTTGTCGCGGGAGGTGGCCCCTACAATGAGCAGTTCTTC
CASSFLVAGGGPYNEQFF
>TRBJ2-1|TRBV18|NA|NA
TGTGCCAGCTCCCCGGTAGGTTCCTACAATGAGCAGTTCTTC
CASSPVGSYNEQFF
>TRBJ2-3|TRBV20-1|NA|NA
TGCAGTGCTATTACGGGGCTAGAAATCGCAGATACGCAGTATTTT
CSAITGLEIADTQYF